A selection of T cell receptor beta chains follows, all from one sample in a study of T-cell memory formation after mild COVID-19. One entry per CDR3 protein, called by TCRdb with MiXCR from the 5' RACE reads. The sample has about 58,000 distinct CDR3 sequences; 28% are singletons. Sequenced input: PBMCs or a T cell subset sorted from them (not recorded which). The receptor set was obtained from a man between 18 and 29 years old who had mild COVID-19 (a few samples of this study predate the infection). Cell type and time point are not known. Each CDR3 is given with its conserved first and last residue. A D gene is named only where the DNA matches it firmly. Where a row states a size, it is once, few, many or the class of an expanded clone; other rows omit it.

d_call: TRBD2; v_call: TRBV7-9; j_call: TRBJ2-7; clone_size: few; cdr3_nt: TGTGCCAGCAGCCCGACTAGCGGGGAGTTCTACGAGCAGTACTTC; cdr3_aa: CASSPTSGEFYEQYF
d_call: -; v_call: TRBV7-9; j_call: TRBJ1-6; clone_size: -; cdr3_nt: TGTGCCAGCAGCGCAGTTAATTCACCCCTCCACTTT; cdr3_aa: CASSAVNSPLHF
d_call: TRBD1; v_call: TRBV11-2; j_call: TRBJ1-1; clone_size: -; cdr3_nt: TGTGCCAGCAGCTTACAGGGGGGGACTGAAGCTTTCTTT; cdr3_aa: CASSLQGGTEAFF
d_call: TRBD2; v_call: TRBV6-2/TRBV6-3; j_call: TRBJ2-1; clone_size: few; cdr3_nt: TGTGCCAGCAGTTTCCCACTAGCGGGATACAATGAGCAGTTCTTC; cdr3_aa: CASSFPLAGYNEQFF
d_call: TRBD1; v_call: TRBV6-5; j_call: TRBJ1-2; clone_size: few; cdr3_nt: TGTGCCAGCAGTTACTCGACAGGGCTGGAGGGCTACACCTTC; cdr3_aa: CASSYSTGLEGYTF
d_call: TRBD1; v_call: TRBV12-3/TRBV12-4; j_call: TRBJ2-1; clone_size: -; cdr3_nt: TGTGCCAGCAGCCAACTCGGGACAGGGCCCTACAATGAGCAGTTCTTC; cdr3_aa: CASSQLGTGPYNEQFF
d_call: -; v_call: TRBV12-3/TRBV12-4; j_call: TRBJ2-3; clone_size: -; cdr3_nt: TGTGCCAGCAGTTTATCCGGGGTCACAGATACGCAGTATTTT; cdr3_aa: CASSLSGVTDTQYF
d_call: TRBD1; v_call: TRBV27; j_call: TRBJ1-1; clone_size: once; cdr3_nt: TGTGCCAGCGGACAGGGGATGACTGAAGCTTTCTTT; cdr3_aa: CASGQGMTEAFF
d_call: TRBD2; v_call: TRBV4-2; j_call: TRBJ2-1; clone_size: few; cdr3_nt: TGTGCCAGCAGCCAACTGAGCGGGGGGCGTGACAATGAGCAGTTCTTC; cdr3_aa: CASSQLSGGRDNEQFF
d_call: TRBD1; v_call: TRBV5-1; j_call: TRBJ1-2; clone_size: -; cdr3_nt: TGCGCCAGCAGAGCGGACAGGGATAATGGCTACACCTTC; cdr3_aa: CASRADRDNGYTF